These 3 T cell receptor beta chains originate from one sample sequenced in a study of cytomegalovirus exposure and HLA in healthy donors (dated by TCRdb to 2015 to 2018). Libraries were constructed by the immunoSEQ multiplex PCR assay. TCRdb retrieved this table from immuneACCESS and kept in-frame rearrangements only. Not all clones are present; in checked studies, unresolved V genes account for under half, and no reason is known for the remainder. Across this sample there are some 140,000 clones, with roughly 84% seen only once. Of the sample, 2.1% falls within the top ten clones. The sample was PBMCs. Every receptor here comes from a human donor in good health.

The genes are TRBV28 and TRBJ1-2, with a tentative D call TRBD1 (6 bases). The CDR3 contains 12 residues. V lost 4 bases and J lost 9, with 12 bases in between. Germline V gives CDR1 MDHEN, CDR2 SYDVKM. The CDR3 coding sequence is TGTGCCAGCAGTTCGACAGGTTTGAGCTACACCTTC. Its protein product is CASSSTGLSYTF.

The sample holds many counts of this clone. The rearrangement links TRBV5-6 to TRBJ2-7; D might be TRBD2 (6 bases). Germline CDR1 reads SGHDT; CDR2 reads YYEEEE. With 4 bases removed from V and 6 bases from J, the gap between germline ends came to 20 bases. The CDR3 spans 15 residues. CDR3 DNA: TGTGCCAGCAGCGCAGGATACGGAGGGGTCGGCGAGCAGTACTTC. Amino acid sequence: CASSAGYGGVGEQYF.

V usage is TRBV19 and J usage is TRBJ1-6; 7 bases fit TRBD1. The germline V gene encodes CDR1 LNHDA and CDR2 SQIVND (reference sequence). The CDR3 covers 14 residues. V lost 5 bases and J lost 8; bases outside the gene matches: 6. The CDR3 sequence is CASSVTGAYSPLHF. The CDR3 DNA sequence: TGTGCCAGTAGTGTCACAGGGGCCTATTCACCCCTCCACTTT.